This T cell receptor beta chain was profiled in a study of T cell responses to AZD1222 COVID-19 vaccine. In regard to this clone: Its antigen is currently unknown.

Germline values: CDR1 LNHDA, CDR2 SQIVND (reference sequence). V was pared by 6 bases and J by 2 bases, with 3 bases of the junction left unmatched. This CDR3 has 13 amino acids. Using immunoSEQ multiplex PCR, the repertoire was profiled, and TCRdb retains in-frame clones only, with some absent. The sample has approximately 150,000 clones, about 92% seen once. Overall study results and limits: Repertoires were obtained solely post-peak T cell response. The study identified only a handful of AZD1222 recipients as seropositive at baseline.

This TCR derives from an adult who received the AZD1222 COVID-19 vaccine. The sequenced sample was peripheral blood, obtained 28 days after the second AZD1222 dose. J is TRBJ2-7 and V is TRBV19, with 8 bases aligning to TRBD1. For the CDR3, the DNA is TGTGCCAGTAGGAGGACAGGGACCTACGAGCAGTACTTC. Protein product: CASRRTGTYEQYF.